This T cell receptor (beta chain) was profiled in a study of siplizumab effects on memory and regulatory T cells. Sequenced by immunoSEQ multiplex PCR; TCRdb stores in-frame clones only, minus some. The table records roughly 100,000 clones, roughly 96% of them present only once. Germline CDR1 reads SGHTA; CDR2 reads FQGNSA. V trimming: 1 base; J trimming: 1 base; junction bases outside the gene matches: 4. CDR3 length: 15 amino acids. The chain links TRBV7-2 to TRBJ2-7, with 7 bases that match TRBD2. Sequencing was done on a sample of naive CD4+ T cells sorted from blood. This TCR was sampled from a human donor in good health. DNA for the CDR3: TGTGCCAGCAGCTTAGTTGGCGGGGGATCCTACGAGCAGTACTTC. As protein: CASSLVGGGSYEQYF.